This TCR beta chain was found in a study of metastatic and nonmetastatic thyroid tumors. Across the study: Repertoires of blood and of tissue (tumor or nodule) from malignant and benign thyroid patients were compared. Notes on the study in general: The study reportedly found significantly higher TCR beta diversity in malignant thyroid tumors than benign nodules, in blood and tumor.

CDR3 length: 14 amino acids. Trimming took off 5 bases at V and 1 base at J, with 11 bases between the two ends. Germline-derived CDR1 and CDR2 are SGHVS and FNYEAQ. In the original analysis: Variation in CDR3 across clinicopathological groups served as the basis for constructing a distant-metastasis classifier in papillary thyroid cancer. TCRdb called clones again from the PCR reads with MiXCR. These V and J calls rely on TCRdb rather than the paper's analysis. The sample includes approximately 84,000 clones, 15% of them seen just once. Thyroid surgery had not been preceded by any treatment in any patient. This clone came up many times. Its antigen is as yet unknown.

This clonotype originated in a female donor with papillary thyroid cancer or a benign thyroid nodule (not recorded which). Some clones in this sample may be carry-over from other donors' samples. This chain joins TRBV7-6 and TRBJ2-5; tentatively, D is TRBD1 (6 bases). Sequencing input: blood. The CDR3: CASSPRQAQETQYF. The CDR3 coding sequence is TGTGCCAGCAGCCCACGACAGGCCCAAGAGACCCAGTACTTC.